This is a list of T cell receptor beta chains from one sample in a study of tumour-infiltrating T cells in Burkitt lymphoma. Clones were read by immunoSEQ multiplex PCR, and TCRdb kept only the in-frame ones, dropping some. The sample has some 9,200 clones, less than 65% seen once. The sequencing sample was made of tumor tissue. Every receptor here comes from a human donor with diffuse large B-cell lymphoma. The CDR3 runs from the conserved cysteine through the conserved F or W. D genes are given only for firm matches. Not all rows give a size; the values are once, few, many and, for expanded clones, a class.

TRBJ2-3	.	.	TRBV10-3	CAIMEGGESTDTQYF
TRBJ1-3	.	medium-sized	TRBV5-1	CASSPGGTGGNTIYF
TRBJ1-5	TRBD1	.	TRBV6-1	CASSATGGSQPQHF
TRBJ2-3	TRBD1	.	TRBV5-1	CASSLTGGLADTQYF
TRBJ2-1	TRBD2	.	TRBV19	CASSGAGGRTYNEQFF
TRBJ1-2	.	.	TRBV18	CASSPPGRVGYGYTF
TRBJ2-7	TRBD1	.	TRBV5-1	CASSFGQDRGLYEQYF
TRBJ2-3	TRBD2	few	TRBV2	CASSGDRRSTSGGVGTDTQYF
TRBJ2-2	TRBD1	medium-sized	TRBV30	CACNRGPGELFF
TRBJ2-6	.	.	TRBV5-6	CASSRVGGLTGANVLTF
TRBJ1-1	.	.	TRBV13	CASSTGRVNTEAFF
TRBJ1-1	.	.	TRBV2	CASSEEDGGWTEAFF
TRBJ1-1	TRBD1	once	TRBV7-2	CASSQTGALNTEAFF
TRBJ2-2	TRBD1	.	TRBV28	CASSWTGNTGELFF
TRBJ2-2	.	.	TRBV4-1	CASSQDGGTGELFF
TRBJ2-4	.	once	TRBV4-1	CASSQAAGTESFQYF
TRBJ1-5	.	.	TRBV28	CASSLQGRGQPQHF
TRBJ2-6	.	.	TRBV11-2	CASSRDRSGANVLTF
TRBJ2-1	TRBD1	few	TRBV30	CAWSTLGQGQEQFF
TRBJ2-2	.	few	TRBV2	CASSEVTGSLNGELFF
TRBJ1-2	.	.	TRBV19	CASSIAGTEVGYTF
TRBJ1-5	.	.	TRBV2	CASSRPTGGNQPQHF
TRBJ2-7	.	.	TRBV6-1	CASSVSGAGHF
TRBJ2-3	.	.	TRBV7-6	CASSLAYGGAFTDTQYF
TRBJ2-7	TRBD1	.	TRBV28	CASASDRKAEQYF
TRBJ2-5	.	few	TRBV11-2	CAIKARGGQETQYF
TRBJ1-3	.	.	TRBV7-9	CASIPPGNTIYF
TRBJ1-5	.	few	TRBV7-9	CASSYGGNQPQHF
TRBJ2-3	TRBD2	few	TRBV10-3	CAISESRGGTTDTQYF
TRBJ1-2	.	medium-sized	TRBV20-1	CSAREQYGYTF
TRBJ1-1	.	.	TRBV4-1	CASSQVGPEEAFF
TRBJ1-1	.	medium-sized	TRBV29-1	CSVEQGTEAFF
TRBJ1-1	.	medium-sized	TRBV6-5	CASSYGGAWGTEAFF
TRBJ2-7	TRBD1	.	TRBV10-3	CAIRSDRDTYEQYF
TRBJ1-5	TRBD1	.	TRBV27	CASSDRDGNQPQHF
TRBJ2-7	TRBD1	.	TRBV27	CASSLFPGQPYEQYF
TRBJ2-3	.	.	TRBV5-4	CASSLGATDTQYF
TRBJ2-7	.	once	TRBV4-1	CASSQVTAYEQYF
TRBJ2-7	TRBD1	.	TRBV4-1	CASSQLTGSSYEQYF
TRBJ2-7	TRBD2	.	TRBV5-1	CASRTGTSGYEQYF
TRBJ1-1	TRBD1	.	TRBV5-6	CASSLAGQGASEAFF
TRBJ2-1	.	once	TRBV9	CASSAPSWPEDNEQFF
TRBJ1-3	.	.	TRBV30	CAWSVQGRGVIGNTIYF